These 21 T cell receptor beta chains originate from one sample sequenced in a study of lymphopenia after photon versus proton radiotherapy. Clones were read by immunoSEQ multiplex PCR, and TCRdb kept only the in-frame ones, dropping some. Of under 30,000 clones listed, 80% to 90% are singletons. The specimen was peripheral blood, collected from a patient treated with photon-based radiotherapy. These receptors were obtained from a man aged 45-65 years with gastric cancer.

The V and J genes are TRBV18 and TRBJ1-5, with TRBD1 identical over 7 bases. Germline V lookup: CDR1 KGHSH, CDR2 LQKENI. CDR3 length equals 12 residues. V trimming: 3 bases; J trimming: 7 bases; junction bases outside the gene matches: 0. CDR3 nucleotide sequence: TGTGCCAGCTCACCGGGACAGCAGCCCCAGCATTTT. This translates into CASSPGQQPQHF.

The rearrangement uses TRBV10-1 and TRBJ2-3; D ambiguous. This CDR3 has 15 amino acids. In germline, CDR1 is WNHNN, CDR2 SYGVQD (reference sequence). Deletions cut 0 bases from V and 4 bases from J, with 11 bases between. This chain's CDR3 is CASSESVRSADTQYF. CDR3 nucleotide sequence: TGCGCCAGCAGTGAGTCAGTTAGGTCGGCAGATACGCAGTATTTT.

The chain couples TRBV19 to TRBJ2-3; D is uncertain. Germline loops: CDR1 LNHDA, CDR2 SQIVND (reference sequence). The CDR3 has 13 residues. V was pared by 5 bases and J by 4 bases, with 10 bases between. CDR3 bases: TGTGCCAGTAGTGTAGTAGTCTCAGATACGCAGTATTTT. Its translation: CASSVVVSDTQYF.

The chain uses TRBV11-1 and TRBJ1-1, with TRBD1 matching over 9 bases. CDR1 SGHAT and CDR2 FQDESV come from the germline V gene (reference sequence). Trimming removed 5 bases from V and 2 bases from J; junction bases left unmatched: 9. The CDR3 is 16 amino acids. CDR3 in DNA: TGTGCCAGCAGCAGCACAGGGGGCGTATTTAACACTGAAGCTTTCTTT. It specifies CASSSTGGVFNTEAFF.

The V call is TRBV30, the J call TRBJ2-2; maybe TRBD1 (5 bases). CDR1 is GTSNPN and CDR2 is SVGIG in the germline V gene (reference sequence). Trimming took off 0 bases at V and 6 bases at J, with 8 bases between the two ends. The CDR3 is 13 amino acids. Here the CDR3 reads CAWSVQGAGELFF. CDR3 bases: TGTGCCTGGAGTGTACAAGGGGCCGGGGAGCTGTTTTTT.

The rearrangement links TRBV29-1 to TRBJ2-5; TRBD1 matches 8 bases. Per the germline V gene, CDR1 is SQVTM and CDR2 is ANQGSEA. This CDR3 is built from 13 residues. Trimming removed 8 bases from V and 5 bases from J; junction bases left unmatched: 10. CDR3 sequence reads: CSHGQGARETQYF. The CDR3 DNA reads as TGCAGCCATGGCCAGGGGGCGCGGGAGACCCAGTACTTC.

This clone was counted a few times. The rearrangement joins TRBV19 to TRBJ1-2; 8 positions agree with TRBD1. Trimming cost V 4 bases and J 7 bases; bases outside gene matches: 5. CDR3 length equals 13 residues. CDR1 and CDR2 (germline): LNHDA, SQIVND (reference sequence). The CDR3 loop is CASSKDRDGGYTF. The CDR3, as DNA: TGTGCCAGTAGTAAGGACAGGGATGGTGGCTACACCTTC.

This chain joins TRBV10-3 and TRBJ2-1; D may be TRBD1 or TRBD2 (6 bases each). The germline gives CDR1 ENHRY, CDR2 SYGVKD. Trimming pared 5 bases from V and 5 bases from J, leaving 10 bases between. This CDR3 contains 13 residues. In DNA, the CDR3 is TGTGCCATCAGTCGCGGGGACAACAATGAGCAGTTCTTC. Translating it yields CAISRGDNNEQFF.

The chain joins TRBV1 to TRBJ1-1. TRBV1 is flagged as a pseudogene. This CDR3 has 14 residues. For the CDR3, the DNA is TGCACCAGCAGCCAAGATGGGGAGAACACTGAAGCTTTCTTT. This gives the protein CTSSQDGENTEAFF.

V and J are TRBV29-1 and TRBJ2-5, with 10 bases aligning to TRBD1. There are 13 residues in the CDR3. V gave up 4 bases and J gave up 5 bases; unmatched junction bases: 4. CDR1 is SQVTM, CDR2 ANQGSEA, per germline. CDR3 in DNA: TGCAGCGTTGGGGGACAGGGGTGGGAGACCCAGTACTTC. It specifies CSVGGQGWETQYF.

The chain joins TRBV5-6 to TRBJ2-5, with D possibly matching TRBD2 (6 bases). V gave up 0 bases and J gave up 4 bases, with 10 bases separating them. Germline-derived CDR1 and CDR2 are SGHDT and YYEEEE. The CDR3 has 14 residues. CDR3 nucleotide sequence: TGTGCCAGCAGCTTGGAGCGGGTTCGAGAGACCCAGTACTTC. Translated: CASSLERVRETQYF.

The chain links TRBV7-2 to TRBJ2-5; D unresolved. Trimming pared 3 bases from V and 5 bases from J, leaving 16 bases between. CDR1 and CDR2 (germline): SGHTA, FQGNSA. The CDR3 loop spans 15 amino acids. CDR3 in DNA: TGTGCCAGCAGCTTCGACCCAAACCTAGGGGAGACCCAGTACTTC. Translating it yields CASSFDPNLGETQYF.

The chain carries TRBV4-1 and TRBJ1-5; tentative D call: TRBD1 (5 bases). CDR3 length: 15 residues. V lost 0 bases and J lost 7, with 13 bases in between. Germline lookup yields CDR1 MGHRA and CDR2 YSYEKL. The CDR3 DNA reads as TGCGCCAGCAGCCAAGATCGACAGAGGGACCAGCCCCAGCATTTT. Translated: CASSQDRQRDQPQHF.

The rearrangement links TRBV5-5 to TRBJ2-1; D may be TRBD2 (5 bases). CDR3 size: 14 residues. Trimming took 1 base from V and 8 from J, leaving 13 bases between them. Germline V lookup: CDR1 SGHKS, CDR2 YYEKEE (reference sequence). For the CDR3, the DNA is TGTGCCAGCAGCTTGAGTCTAGCCATCGATGAGCAGTTCTTC. Residues: CASSLSLAIDEQFF.

Only one count was recorded for this clone. V and J are TRBV6-5 and TRBJ1-2; D gene uncertain. The CDR3 totals 14 residues. The V and J ends lost 2 bases and 6 bases respectively, with 13 bases between them. CDR1 is MNHEY, CDR2 SVGAGI, per germline. The CDR3 DNA is TGTGCCAGCAGTTACACCGGGCCGGTGGATGGCTACACCTTC. Translated, it gives CASSYTGPVDGYTF.

The chain couples TRBV5-1 to TRBJ2-3, with 15 bases aligning to TRBD2. The germline V gene encodes CDR1 SGHRS and CDR2 YFSETQ. V trimming: 4 bases; J trimming: 4 bases; junction bases outside the gene matches: 4. CDR3 length: 16 residues. CDR3 sequence (DNA): TGCGCCAGCAGCATTGGGACTAGCGGGGGGTCAGATACGCAGTATTTT. Translation gives CASSIGTSGGSDTQYF.

The genes are TRBV6-4 and TRBJ2-1, with D perhaps matching TRBD1 (6 bases). The V gene's germline CDR1 is MRHNA and CDR2 SNTAGT. The CDR3 consists of 13 residues. Trimming took off 3 bases at V and 5 bases at J, with 8 bases between the two ends. The CDR3 is CASSEGANNEQFF. The CDR3 bases are TGTGCCAGCAGTGAGGGGGCGAACAATGAGCAGTTCTTC.

The gene calls are TRBV7-7 and TRBJ1-4; D ambiguous. The CDR3 consists of 16 residues. Germline V gene lookup returns CDR1 SSHAT and CDR2 FNYEAQ (reference sequence). V lost 4 bases to trimming and J lost 11 bases, with 23 bases between them. Here the CDR3 reads CASSYFGYSPLGKLFF. CDR3 nucleotides: TGTGCCAGCAGCTACTTCGGGTATAGTCCTCTGGGGAAACTGTTTTTT.

In its sample, this clone was seen a few times. The chain carries TRBV7-3 and TRBJ1-2; unclear D gene. The CDR3 runs 12 residues. Trimming pared 7 bases from V and 8 bases from J, leaving 14 bases between. Germline V CDR1 and CDR2: SGHTA, FQGTGA. The CDR3 region is CASTSGTEGYTF. The DNA of the CDR3 is TGTGCCAGCACGTCCGGTACGGAGGGCTACACCTTC. Using reference TRBV7-3 and TRBJ1-2 for the parts outside the CDR3, the full variable domain is GAGVSQTPSNKVTEKGKYVELRCDPISGHTALYWYRQSLGQGPEFLIYFQGTGAADDSGLPNDRFFAVRPEGSVSTLKIQRTERGDSAVYLCASTSGTEGYTFGSGTRLTVV.

V usage is TRBV13 and J usage is TRBJ2-7; 8 nucleotides agree with TRBD2. Germline V lookup: CDR1 PRHDT, CDR2 FYEKMQ (reference sequence). The CDR3 sequence is 13 residues long. Trimming removed 4 bases from V and 4 bases from J; junction bases left unmatched: 3. The CDR3 loop reads CASSSGGAYEQYV. In DNA, the CDR3 is TGTGCCAGCAGCTCCGGGGGGGCGTACGAGCAGTACGTC.

This clone was detected a few times. The V gene is TRBV2, the J gene TRBJ1-1; D is ambiguous. Trimming stripped 4 bases from V and 1 base from J, with 13 bases between. The CDR3 consists of 15 residues. Germline loops: CDR1 SNHLY, CDR2 FYNNEI. The CDR3 region is CASSGLLFTNTEAFF. The CDR3 coding sequence is TGTGCCAGCAGTGGACTACTTTTTACGAACACTGAAGCTTTCTTT.